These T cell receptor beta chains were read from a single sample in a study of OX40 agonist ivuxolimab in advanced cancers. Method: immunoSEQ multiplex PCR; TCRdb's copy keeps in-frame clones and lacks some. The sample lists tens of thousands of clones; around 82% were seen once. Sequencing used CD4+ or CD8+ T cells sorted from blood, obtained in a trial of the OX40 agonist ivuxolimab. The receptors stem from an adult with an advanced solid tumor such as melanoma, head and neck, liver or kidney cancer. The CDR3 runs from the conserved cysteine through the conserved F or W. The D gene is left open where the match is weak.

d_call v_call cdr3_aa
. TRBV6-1 CASLQGSGNYGYTF
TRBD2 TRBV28 CASSLILSLAGEPTDTQYF
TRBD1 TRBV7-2 CASSLALTGGGYTF
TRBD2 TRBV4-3 CASSRGTSGNYEQYF
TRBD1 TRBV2 CASSTGAWDRSYNEQFF
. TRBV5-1 CASSLGAANEQFF
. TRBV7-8 CASSSPDSALAQYF
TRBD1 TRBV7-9 CASSQGQGGTDTQYF
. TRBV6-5 CASSAGRNEQFF
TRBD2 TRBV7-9 CASSRTSLLPYEQYF
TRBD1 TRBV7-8 CASSSGQRETQYF
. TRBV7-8 CASSLGGGLEDTQYF
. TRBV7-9 CASSLGGSSGNTIYF
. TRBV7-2 CASSPSGREKLFF
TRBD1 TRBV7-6 CASSGVGDRPEKLFF
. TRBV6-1 CASQTRSSGNTIYF
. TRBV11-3 CASSLALQGEQYF
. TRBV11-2 CASSSIRRGESYGYTF
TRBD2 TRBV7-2 CASSPTSGSRNEQFF
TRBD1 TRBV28 CASSRTGDGYTF
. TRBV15 CATRQGLENTIYF
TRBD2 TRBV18 CASSPRLAGPETQYF
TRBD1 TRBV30 CAWSVGQGTQYF
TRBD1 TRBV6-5 CASSGQGLTYEQYF